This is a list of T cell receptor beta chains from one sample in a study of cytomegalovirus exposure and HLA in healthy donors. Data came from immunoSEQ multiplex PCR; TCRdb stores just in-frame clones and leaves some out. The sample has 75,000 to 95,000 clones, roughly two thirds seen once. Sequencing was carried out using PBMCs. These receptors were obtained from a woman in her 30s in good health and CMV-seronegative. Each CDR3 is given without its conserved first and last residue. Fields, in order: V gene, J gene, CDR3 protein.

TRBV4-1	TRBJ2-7	ASSQDRGLADEQY
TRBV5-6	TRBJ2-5	ASSLSGLGETQY
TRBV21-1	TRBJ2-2	ASSTKWGQVNTGELF
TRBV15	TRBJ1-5	ATSRMRGSNQPQH
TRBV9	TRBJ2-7	ASSVDVSSGSLHEQY
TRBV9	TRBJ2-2	ASSPARYNTGEPF
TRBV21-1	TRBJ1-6	ASSVGHHNSPLH
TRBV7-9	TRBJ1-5	ASSSQGDSNQPQH
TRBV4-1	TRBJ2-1	ASSLRGDEQF
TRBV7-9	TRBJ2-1	ASSSQANEQF
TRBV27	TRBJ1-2	ASSGGTGGYGYT
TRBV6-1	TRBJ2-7	ASSEPGQGRYEQY
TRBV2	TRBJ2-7	ASSGVGYEQY
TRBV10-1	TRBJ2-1	ASSESGSGGVVEQF
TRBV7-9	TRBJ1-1	AITENEAF
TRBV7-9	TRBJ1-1	ASSLGGAKNTEAF
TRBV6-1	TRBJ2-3	ASSERGPAGALTDTQY
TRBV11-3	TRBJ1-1	ASSLGGLMNTEAF
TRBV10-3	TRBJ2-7	AISDLGQGMAEQY
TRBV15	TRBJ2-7	ATSRDRGFPYEQY
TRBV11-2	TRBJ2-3	ASSLGARDTQY
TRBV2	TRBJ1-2	ASSGGPGRGYT
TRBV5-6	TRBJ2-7	ASSLAGVGEQY
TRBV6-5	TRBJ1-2	ASNNPGQGAYGYT
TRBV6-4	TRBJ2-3	ASSDSGQGTDTQY
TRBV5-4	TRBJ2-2	ASSLASTGDTGELF
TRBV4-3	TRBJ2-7	ASSQDQQGLYEQY
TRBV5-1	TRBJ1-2	ASSHASDYGYT
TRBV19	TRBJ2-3	ASSKDDRGRRTDTQY
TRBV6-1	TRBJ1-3	ASEVSHSGNTIY
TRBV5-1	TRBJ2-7	ASSGQGYEQY
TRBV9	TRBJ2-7	ASSVADRRYEQY
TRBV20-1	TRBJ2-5	SARDRETQY
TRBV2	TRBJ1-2	ASSEALAGYGYT
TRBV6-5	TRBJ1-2	ASSLTGLLNYGYT
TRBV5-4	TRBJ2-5	ASSSPSGGGGQARTQY
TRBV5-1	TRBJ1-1	ASRTIQGLDTEAF
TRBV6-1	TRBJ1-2	ASSVNSKDGYT
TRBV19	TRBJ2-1	ASSQTSYNEQF
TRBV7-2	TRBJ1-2	ASSLAQIGGAYGYT
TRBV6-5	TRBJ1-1	ASSYRPDRGWAEAF
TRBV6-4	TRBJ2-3	ASKKTSAADTQY
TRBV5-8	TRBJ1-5	ASSTGTGKNQPQH
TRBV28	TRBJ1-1	ASARGGAGTEAF
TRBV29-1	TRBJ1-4	SVLGEKLF
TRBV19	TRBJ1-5	ASGYGGNQPQH
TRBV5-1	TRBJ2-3	ASMGTSGITDTQY
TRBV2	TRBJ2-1	ASSGLAGAYNEQF